This TCR beta chain was observed in a study of blood T cell repertoires in COVID-19. Study details: Nucleic acid was either cDNA or gDNA, and it came from T cells, B-cell-depleted T cells, or PBMCs.

The repertoire was sequenced with immunoSEQ multiplex PCR; TCRdb's copy has only in-frame clones and lacks some. The sample yields about 520,000 clones, 70% to 90% seen once. CDR3 length: 15 amino acids. Trimming removed 0 bases from V and 2 bases from J, with 10 bases in between. Germline loops: CDR1 SGHRS, CDR2 YFSETQ. This TCR was recovered from a human donor in a cohort sampled during active COVID-19. Sequenced material: peripheral blood. The rearrangement links TRBV5-1 to TRBJ2-3; D perhaps matches TRBD1 (5 bases). CDR3 residues: CASSLETAYTDTQYF. As DNA, the CDR3 is TGCGCCAGCAGCTTGGAGACAGCCTACACAGATACGCAGTATTTT.